Listed below are T cell receptor beta chains from one sample, sequenced in a study of tumor and adjacent non-tumor tissue in lung cancer. TCRdb processed the multiplex PCR reads anew with MiXCR; each CDR3 protein has one entry. The sample carries 98,000 or so distinct CDR3 sequences, roughly 80% recorded once. The material sequenced was distant non-tumor lung tissue. These receptors were taken from a man aged 55 to 69 with small cell lung cancer. Each CDR3 is given without its conserved first and last residue.

>TRBV24-1
ATSARDSNQPQH
>TRBV29-1
SVAQTSHSDTHY
>TRBV12-3/TRBV12-4
ASSRVDQLQH
>TRBV11-2
AGNLELAGELF
>TRBV11-2
ASSLVTAQSSYNEES
>TRBV20-1
GDLVGGPFEQF
>TRBV6-1
ASSVNRDGSNEKLF
>TRBV5-1
ASSLESSGRNEQL
>TRBV2
ASSANSASHGYT
>TRBV12-3/TRBV12-4
VSSLGTAKQNEQL
>TRBV5-1
ASSLASGGGISPLH
>TRBV12-3/TRBV12-4
ASSLDFANTGELF
>TRBV7-3
ASSPGAGVMEQF
>TRBV6-5
ASTNKNSATNEKQF
>TRBV6-6
ASSLLPGEGYEQF
>TRBV5-4
ASTGRTSGSRDTQY
>TRBV7-9
ASNLIPRQGADNEQF
>TRBV11-3
ASSLQVSNIGELF
>TRBV4-2
ASKLADDGGELF
>TRBV12-3/TRBV12-4
ASSFWRGSNTRELF
>TRBV5-5
ASNLRITYNEQF
>TRBV20-1
SARGIKGTDTQY
>TRBV6-5
ASSYIRWGGPNEQF
>TRBV4-2
ASNQVSGNDEQF
>TRBV7-8
ACSFLAGGSNEQF
>TRBV11-2
ASSFTTGTKVTQY
>TRBV6-5
ASNSGGSYSEQF
>TRBV29-1
SVEGGQAYEQY
>TRBV2
ASIWVSNTEAF
>TRBV4-1
ASNQTLYRNEKVF
>TRBV6-1
ASSLGTLITEAF
>TRBV29-1
CVASANGQF
>TRBV6-1
ASTNSNPGLRDVETQC
>TRBV11-3
ASSLHGRADGTGELF
>TRBV29-1
SIEGGAGREQY
>TRBV10-3
AISEWQPDTQY
>TRBV30
AWSPVGHEQY
>TRBV6-1
ASSTWDGAL
>TRBV2
ARSGEQGREQF
>TRBV11-2
ASSLGPGENTETF
>TRBV2
ASSEGARAF
>TRBV6-5
ASSTRDSHSYEQY
>TRBV5-1
ASNLWGNPNEKLF
>TRBV20-1
SAKVPGLAGGTTSTDTQY
>TRBV29-1
SVEDRCRVLFDTQY
>TRBV11-2
PSRLGVAGGYFYNEQF
>TRBV5-6
ASSSDTSGANIPT